The 25 T cell receptor beta chains below were found in one sample sequenced in a study of blood T cell repertoires in COVID-19. Using immunoSEQ multiplex PCR, the repertoire was profiled, and TCRdb retains in-frame clones only, with some absent. The sample has about 220,000 clones; about three quarters are singletons. Source material: peripheral blood. All receptors derive from a woman aged 70-85 years with acute or convalescent COVID-19.

The chain recombines TRBV18 with TRBJ2-5, with D tentatively TRBD1 (5 bases). CDR1 is KGHSH and CDR2 is LQKENI in the germline V gene. Between the trimmed V and J ends, which lost 3 bases and 2 bases, there was a span of 10 bases. The CDR3 is made up of 14 amino acids. The CDR3: CASSPARQQETQYF. The DNA for the CDR3 is TGTGCCAGCTCACCGGCACGACAGCAAGAGACCCAGTACTTC.

This chain links TRBV24-1 with TRBJ1-2; 7 bases fit TRBD1. The CDR3 sequence is 14 residues long. The germline V gene encodes CDR1 KGHDR and CDR2 SFDVKD. J gave up 2 bases and V 3 bases, and 2 bases lay outside the gene matches. Here the CDR3 DNA reads TGTGCCACCAGTGATGTGACAGGGAACTATGGCTACACCTTC. Protein: CATSDVTGNYGYTF.

The chain has TRBV2 and TRBJ2-1, with no clear D. Trimming shortened V by 3 bases and J by 0 bases, and 12 bases separated the two germline ends. Per the germline V gene, CDR1 is SNHLY and CDR2 is FYNNEI. The CDR3 is made up of 16 amino acids. The CDR3 nucleotides read TGTGCCAGCAGTGACGTATGGCGGTCCTCCTACAATGAGCAGTTCTTC. Protein sequence: CASSDVWRSSYNEQFF.

The V gene is TRBV5-1, the J gene TRBJ1-1, with TRBD1 matching 11 bases. CDR1 and CDR2 from the germline V gene are SGHRS and YFSETQ. J gave up 6 bases and V 4 bases, and 11 bases lay outside the gene matches. The CDR3 runs 16 residues. This CDR3 is CASSPGTGGIESEAFF. The CDR3 coding sequence is TGCGCCAGCAGCCCGGGGACAGGGGGGATAGAATCTGAAGCTTTCTTT.

The chain couples TRBV30 to TRBJ1-2; the D is unclear. Germline V CDR1 and CDR2: GTSNPN, SVGIG (reference sequence). Trimming stripped 0 bases from V and 7 bases from J, with 9 bases between. The CDR3 loop spans 12 amino acids. CDR3 amino acids: CAWSVYSSGYTF. CDR3 sequence (DNA): TGTGCCTGGAGTGTATATTCCTCTGGCTACACCTTC. Full variable domain (rest looked up from reference TRBV30 and TRBJ1-2): SQTIHQWPATLVQPVGSPLSLECTVEGTSNPNLYWYRQAAGRGLQLLFYSVGIGQISSEVPQNLSASRPQDRQFILSSKKLLLSDSGFYLCAWSVYSSGYTFGSGTRLTVV.

The V gene is TRBV7-2, the J gene TRBJ1-5; possibly TRBD1 for D (5 bases). V was shortened by 3 bases and J by 4 bases, with 7 bases between the two germline ends. Germline assignment: CDR1 SGHTA and CDR2 FQGNSA. The CDR3 totals 13 residues. The CDR3 DNA sequence: TGTGCCAGCAGCTTCAACAGGAATCAGCCCCAGCATTTT. Its translation is CASSFNRNQPQHF.

The J gene is TRBJ1-6, the V gene TRBV2; D unclear. Trimming removed 5 bases at V and 0 bases at J, with 11 bases between. The length of the CDR3 is 16 residues. CDR1 is SNHLY, CDR2 FYNNEI, per germline. The CDR3: CASSRRQDSYNSPLHF. The CDR3 DNA is TGTGCCAGCAGTCGTCGGCAGGACTCCTATAATTCACCCCTCCACTTT.

This chain joins TRBV24-1 and TRBJ2-3; 11 bases agree with TRBD1. This CDR3 comprises 16 residues. V lost 3 bases to trimming and J lost 2 bases; unmatched junction nucleotides: 3. CDR1 and CDR2 from the germline V gene are KGHDR and SFDVKD. CDR3 DNA sequence: TGTGCCACCAGTGATGGGACAGGGGGGACCACAGATACGCAGTATTTT. Its protein product is CATSDGTGGTTDTQYF.

The CDR3 nucleotides read TGCGCCAGCCGGAGAGAGGCAGGGAGCACAGATACGCAGTATTTT. This translates into CASRREAGSTDTQYF. The gene calls are TRBV5-1 and TRBJ2-3; possibly TRBD1 for D (5 bases). Germline CDR1 and CDR2: SGHRS and YFSETQ. The CDR3 loop spans 15 amino acids. Trimming left V 7 bases short and J 0 bases short, with 15 bases between.

The gene calls are TRBV5-1 and TRBJ2-7, with TRBD2 identical over 9 bases. V was clipped by 6 bases and J by 3 bases; unmatched bases: 7. This CDR3 contains 14 residues. Germline V gene sequence: CDR1 SGHRS, CDR2 YFSETQ. The CDR3 region has the DNA TGCGCCAGCACCCTAAGCGGGGGGAGCTACGAGCAGTACTTC. This encodes CASTLSGGSYEQYF.

J is TRBJ2-7 and V is TRBV5-8; the D is unclear. This CDR3 is built from 12 residues. Germline assignment: CDR1 SGHTS and CDR2 YDEGEE. V was clipped by 4 bases and J by 3 bases, with 8 bases between them. The CDR3 region is CASSRRGYEQYF. In DNA, the CDR3 is TGTGCCAGCAGCCGTAGAGGCTACGAGCAGTACTTC. The whole variable domain, filled in from reference TRBV5-8 and TRBJ2-7, reads EAGVTQSPTHLIKTRGQQATLRCSPISGHTSVYWYQQALGLGLQFLLWYDEGEERNRGNFPPRFSGRQFPNYSSELNVNALELEDSALYLCASSRRGYEQYFGPGTRLTVT.

This clone was recorded a few times. The chain employs TRBV6-1 and TRBJ1-3; D ambiguous. The CDR3 loop spans 12 amino acids. Germline V gives CDR1 MNHNS, CDR2 SASEGT. V shed 2 bases and J shed 7 bases, with 6 bases lying between them. The DNA of the CDR3 is TGTGCCAGCAGTGAATCGCGCAACACCATATATTTT. Translating it yields CASSESRNTIYF.

V is TRBV10-2 and J is TRBJ2-5, with 8 bases lining up with TRBD2. V lost 2 bases to trimming and J lost 4 bases; unmatched junction nucleotides: 6. Germline V gives CDR1 WSHSY, CDR2 SAAADI. CDR3 size: 15 residues. The CDR3 nucleotides are TGCGCCAGCAGTGAGCCGGGACTAGGGTCAGAGACCCAGTACTTC. Protein sequence: CASSEPGLGSETQYF.

This clone was found once. The CDR3 loop reads CASSLSSRIGAGELFF. The CDR3 DNA sequence: TGTGCCAGCAGCTTATCGTCTAGGATCGGGGCCGGGGAGCTGTTTTTT. The V call is TRBV7-2, the J call TRBJ2-2, with D possibly matching TRBD2 (5 bases). Deletions cut 2 bases from V and 6 bases from J, with 16 bases between. CDR1 is SGHTA, CDR2 FQGNSA, per germline. CDR3 length: 16 amino acids.

The chain is built from TRBV2 and TRBJ2-1; 7 bases are shared with TRBD2. Germline values: CDR1 SNHLY, CDR2 FYNNEI. CDR3 length equals 14 residues. Trimming took 6 bases from V and 0 from J; bases not matched to a gene: 2. The CDR3 here is CASRWDYSYNEQFF. CDR3 bases: TGTGCCAGCAGGTGGGACTACTCCTACAATGAGCAGTTCTTC.

A remark on this clone: At the DNA level, this CDR3 is encoded by other sequences in the same sample as well. The J gene is TRBJ1-3, the V gene TRBV2; 9 bases match TRBD1. J gave up 2 bases and V 4 bases, and 0 bases lay outside the gene matches. The CDR3 runs 14 residues. The V gene's germline CDR1 is SNHLY and CDR2 FYNNEI. The DNA for the CDR3 is TGTGCCAGCAGTGGACAGGGGGCTGGAAACACCATATATTTT. Protein product: CASSGQGAGNTIYF.

The J gene is TRBJ1-2, the V gene TRBV9; TRBD1 aligns across 7 bases. V shed 0 bases and J 8 bases; nucleotides not matched to a gene: 4. There are 13 residues in the CDR3. CDR1 is SGDLS, CDR2 YYNGEE, per germline. CDR3 in DNA: TGTGCCAGCAGCGTAGAGGGGGCGGGAGGCTACACCTTC. Translating it yields CASSVEGAGGYTF.

This clone appeared a single time. V gene TRBV6-1 combines with J gene TRBJ1-4; D remains unclear. This CDR3 has 14 amino acids. In germline, CDR1 is MNHNS, CDR2 SASEGT. Trimming cost V 2 bases and J 2 bases, with 6 bases left between them. The CDR3 is CASSEYETNEKLFF. CDR3 nucleotides: TGTGCCAGCAGTGAATATGAGACTAATGAAAAACTGTTTTTT.

The chain uses TRBV4-3 and TRBJ2-3, with 7 bases matching TRBD2. The ends lost 0 bases at V and 1 base at J; junction bases unmatched: 4. This CDR3 spans 16 amino acids. Germline-derived CDR1 and CDR2 are LGHNA and YSLEER. CDR3 loop: CASSQEGGAGTDTQYF. The DNA of the CDR3 is TGCGCCAGCAGCCAAGAGGGAGGGGCCGGCACAGATACGCAGTATTTT.

The J gene is TRBJ1-5, the V gene TRBV5-8, with TRBD1 as a possible D gene (6 bases). V was clipped by 1 base and J by 2 bases, with 10 bases between them. From germline, CDR1 is SGHTS and CDR2 YDEGEE. The CDR3 sequence is 15 residues long. Here the CDR3 reads CASSLYRDGNQPQHF. The CDR3 coding sequence is TGTGCCAGCAGCTTGTACAGGGATGGCAATCAGCCCCAGCATTTT.

The chain employs TRBV6-6 and TRBJ2-1; 12 bases map to TRBD2. This CDR3 has 18 amino acids. The V and J ends lost 5 bases and 0 bases, in that order; junction bases with no gene match: 8. Germline V CDR1 and CDR2: MNHNY, SVGAGI (reference sequence). CDR3 in DNA: TGTGCCAGCAGTCTAGGACTAGCGGGGCGCAGCTCCTACAATGAGCAGTTCTTC. As protein: CASSLGLAGRSSYNEQFF.

The gene calls are TRBV6-5 and TRBJ1-6, with 11 bases that match TRBD1. CDR3 length: 16 amino acids. The ends lost 4 bases at V and 6 bases at J; junction bases unmatched: 5. In germline, CDR1 is MNHEY, CDR2 SVGAGI. The CDR3 DNA reads as TGTGCCAGCAGTTCTCCGGGACAGGGGGTTAATTCACCCCTCCACTTT. It yields the protein CASSSPGQGVNSPLHF.

The chain recombines TRBV19 with TRBJ2-2; D may be TRBD2 (5 bases). The CDR3 totals 14 residues. The V end lost 5 bases, the J end lost 5 bases, and 12 bases lay between the germline ends. The V gene's germline CDR1 is LNHDA and CDR2 SQIVND (reference sequence). CDR3 in amino acids: CASSSSPATGELFF. The DNA of the CDR3 is TGTGCCAGTAGTTCTAGCCCGGCGACCGGGGAGCTGTTTTTT.

J is TRBJ2-3 and V is TRBV10-3, with D possibly matching TRBD2 (5 bases). The germline V and J ends were trimmed by 7 bases and 2 bases, with 19 bases remaining between them. The length of the CDR3 is 16 residues. The V gene's germline CDR1 is ENHRY and CDR2 SYGVKD. The CDR3 here is CAITAGGEGHTDTQYF. CDR3 bases: TGTGCCATCACGGCAGGAGGAGAGGGCCACACAGATACGCAGTATTTT.

The sample holds one count of this clone. The J gene is TRBJ2-7, the V gene TRBV24-1; D remains unclear. V shed 1 base and J shed 5 bases, with 8 bases lying between them. The CDR3 length is 13 residues. CDR1 KGHDR and CDR2 SFDVKD come from the germline V gene. CDR3 loop: CATSDFPRNEQYF. CDR3 sequence (DNA): TGTGCCACCAGTGATTTTCCCAGGAACGAGCAGTACTTC.